The 3 T cell receptor beta chains presented below share a single source sample, sequenced in a study of control samples from healthy donors and cancer patients. This table comes from immunoSEQ multiplex PCR, and its TCRdb copy is limited to in-frame clones, with some not included. Of fewer than 65,000 clones listed, 80% are singletons. Sequenced material: blood. The receptors originated from a man between 65 and 80 years old in good health.

The chain joins TRBV6-5 to TRBJ2-4; no firm D call. The CDR3 has 16 residues. Germline values: CDR1 MNHEY, CDR2 SVGAGI. V dropped 3 bases and J dropped 0 bases, with 12 bases sitting between them. This CDR3 is CASSYTSLLAKNIQYF. In DNA form, the CDR3 reads TGTGCCAGCAGTTATACCTCGCTTCTAGCCAAAAACATTCAGTACTTC.

The CDR3 DNA reads TGTGCCACCAGCAGAGTAGCAGGTAGATGGGGTCAGCCCCAGCATTTT. Translation: CATSRVAGRWGQPQHF. The J gene is TRBJ1-5, the V gene TRBV15; D is unclear. The germline V gene has CDR1 LNHNV and CDR2 YYDKDF (reference sequence). V dropped 1 base and J dropped 6 bases, with 16 bases sitting between them. The CDR3 runs 16 residues.

This rearrangement joins TRBV19 to TRBJ1-6, with D possibly TRBD1 on 5 matching bases. V was clipped by 8 bases and J by 3 bases, with 5 bases between them. This CDR3 has 12 residues. Germline values: CDR1 LNHDA, CDR2 SQIVND (reference sequence). The CDR3 sequence: CASGHYNSPLHF. The CDR3 DNA follows: TGTGCCAGTGGACACTATAATTCACCCCTCCACTTT.